The source of this T cell receptor beta chain is a study of blood T cell repertoires in COVID-19. Study summary: Acute and convalescent COVID-19 specimens originated in the United States, Italy and Spain. Sources were T cells, B-cell-depleted T cells, or PBMCs; the material itself was cDNA or gDNA.

The data were produced by immunoSEQ multiplex PCR, yet TCRdb's version contains in-frame clones alone and is incomplete. The table records about 320,000 clones, 90% of them present only once. J was trimmed by 8 bases and V by 3 bases; bases with no gene match: 16. This CDR3 has 16 residues. CDR1 SGDLS and CDR2 YYNGEE come from the germline V gene. Living in under 30 US areas, the participants were between roughly 18 and 95 years of age. Exposed participants came across a COVID-19 case within 2 weeks before study entry. Sequences were obtained from PBMCs or T cells enriched from blood (not recorded which). The clonotype comes from a woman aged 25 to 39 who had been exposed to COVID-19. The V call is TRBV9, the J call TRBJ1-2; 7 bases are shared with TRBD1. CDR3: CASSASPLQGTSGYTF. The CDR3, as DNA: TGTGCCAGCAGCGCCTCCCCTTTACAGGGGACGTCGGGCTACACCTTC.